The 8 T cell receptor beta chains in this list originate from one sample, sequenced in a study of blood T cell repertoires in COVID-19. Clones were sequenced by immunoSEQ multiplex PCR, and TCRdb holds only the in-frame ones, with some missing. The table records a few hundred thousand clones, roughly 87% of them present only once. Sequencing used peripheral blood. The receptors shown here come from a man aged 18 to 35 with active or convalescent COVID-19.

The chain is built from TRBV29-1 and TRBJ2-1; 13 bases match TRBD2. The CDR3 covers 14 residues. Looked up from germline, CDR1 is SQVTM and CDR2 is ANQGSEA. After removal of 6 bases from V and 9 bases from J, the junction contained 8 bases not matched to a gene. Here the CDR3 DNA reads TGCAGCGTCGAACTAGCGGGAGGGCCCCCTGAGCAGTTCTTC. It yields the protein CSVELAGGPPEQFF.

Here the CDR3 DNA reads TGTGCCAGCAGCTTAGGTCTTAGCGGGGGGATCTACAATGAGCAGTTCTTC. This sequence encodes CASSLGLSGGIYNEQFF. V usage is TRBV11-2 and J usage is TRBJ2-1; TRBD2 agrees at 10 bases. The germline CDR1 and CDR2 sequences are SGHAT and FQNNGV. V shed 1 base and J 3 bases; nucleotides not matched to a gene: 6. The CDR3 contains 17 residues.

V gene TRBV5-6 combines with J gene TRBJ1-5, with 9 bases that match TRBD1. The ends lost 2 bases at V and 2 bases at J; junction bases unmatched: 5. The CDR3 contains 16 residues. Germline CDR1 SGHDT, CDR2 YYEEEE. CDR3 coding DNA: TGTGCCAGCAGCTTAACAGGGGGCAGGGGCAATCAGCCCCAGCATTTT. It translates to CASSLTGGRGNQPQHF.

The V and J genes are TRBV7-8 and TRBJ2-1; D might be TRBD2 (5 bases). Trimming stripped 2 bases from V and 2 bases from J, with 10 bases between. Per the germline V gene, CDR1 is SGHVS and CDR2 is FQNEAQ. The CDR3 runs 15 residues. The CDR3 bases are TGTGCCAGCAGCTTATTTGGAGCGGCCTACAATGAGCAGTTCTTC. Its translation: CASSLFGAAYNEQFF.

This clone appeared a single time. The chain combines TRBV28 with TRBJ2-7; the match to TRBD1 covers 7 bases. V lost 5 bases, J lost 4 bases, and 8 bases stayed unmatched. Germline V gene lookup returns CDR1 MDHEN and CDR2 SYDVKM. CDR3 length: 14 residues. CDR3 sequence (DNA): TGTGCCAGCAGTAGAGACAGGGAAGGATACGAGCAGTACTTC. It codes for CASSRDREGYEQYF.

The chain links TRBV7-9 to TRBJ2-3; the D gene is possibly TRBD2 (6 bases). The V gene lost 6 bases and the J gene lost 6 bases, with 16 bases spanning the gap. From germline, CDR1 is SEHNR and CDR2 FQNEAQ (reference sequence). The CDR3 totals 14 residues. The CDR3, as DNA: TGTGCCAGCAGGGATGGAGGGGCTTCGGATACGCAGTATTTT. This sequence encodes CASRDGGASDTQYF.

This chain links TRBV7-8 with TRBJ2-7; tentatively, D is TRBD1 (5 bases). Germline CDR1 reads SGHVS; CDR2 reads FQNEAQ. CDR3 length equals 17 residues. Trimming took off 1 base at V and 4 bases at J, with 20 bases between the two ends. CDR3 nucleotide sequence: TGTGCCAGCAGCTTAGGTCCAGTTGGGGCAGGCCAATACGAGCAGTACTTC. Its translation: CASSLGPVGAGQYEQYF.

The chain couples TRBV2 to TRBJ2-7; 7 bases map to TRBD2. The germline V gene encodes CDR1 SNHLY and CDR2 FYNNEI. The CDR3 runs to 16 residues. V lost 1 base to trimming and J lost 2 bases; unmatched junction nucleotides: 8. CDR3 nucleotide sequence: TGTGCCAGCAGTGAAGTTCTGGTCGCGGGGGCCTACGAGCAGTACTTC. Protein product: CASSEVLVAGAYEQYF.